The clone carrying this TCR beta chain was picked up many times. Its antigen is still unknown. Stable hyperthyroidism was defined by absence of ophthalmopathy within 18 months of follow-up. Patients were excluded if they had other autoimmune diseases or uncontrolled infections, and likewise if pregnancy or lactation applied. The starting material, 10 ml of fresh peripheral blood, provided the PBMCs. Per the germline V gene, CDR1 is SNHLY and CDR2 is FYNNEI. CDR3 size: 15 residues. Trimming took off 5 bases at V and 0 bases at J, with 12 bases between the two ends. This sample is drawn from a study of Graves' ophthalmopathy and Graves' hyperthyroidism. Overall study findings and caveats: The majority of expanded thyroid clonotypes above 0.001 frequency also occurred in blood.

The TCR beta CDR3 regions underwent amplification from RNA transcripts. An opening RT-PCR round employed HTBI primers and preceded a second-round multiplex PCR. TCRdb redid the calling of the multiplex PCR reads with MiXCR, one entry per CDR3 protein. The sample has a few hundred thousand distinct CDR3 sequences, approximately 17% seen once. The V call is TRBV2, the J call TRBJ2-3, with D perhaps TRBD1 (5 bases). Sequences were obtained from peripheral blood. This receptor was obtained from an adult woman with stable Graves' hyperthyroidism. Written as DNA, the CDR3 is TGTGCCAGCAGTCCTGACAGACCGAGCACAGATACGCAGTATTTT. Its protein is CASSPDRPSTDTQYF.